The entry below describes one TCR beta chain. What antigen it recognizes has not been identified. The data are from a study of T cells expressing NK-cell markers (dated by TCRdb to 2018 to 2020). About the study as a whole: About 8 donors provided sorted CD3+CD56+NKG2C+, CD3+CD56+NKG2C- and CD3+CD56-NKG2C+ T-cell subsets, whose TCR beta-chain repertoires were profiled. All eight donors whose samples were sequenced were randomly selected healthy volunteers, three of them men and five women. The libraries were sequenced on Illumina HiSeq 2000/2500, MiSeq or NextSeq, producing 2 x 150 bp reads. Of the eight sequenced donors, seven were found to be HCMV-seropositive and one was found to be HCMV-seronegative. The study at large found these results: For over five donors, the dominant CD3+CD56+NKG2C+ clonotypes were among the top 10 CD8+ clonotypes and accounted for roughly 1.0-8% of CD8+ T cells. Whether the expanded NKG2C-expressing T cell clones were specific for HCMV antigens was left unclear. Those dominant clonotypes were again the most abundant among CD3+CD56-NKG2C+ cells in a few donors, at about 25-60.1%.

The instrument given in TCRdb is Illumina HiSeq 2000. The TCR beta cDNA libraries were made using 5'RACE template switching, a step that added both a universal primer site and unique molecular identifiers. Synthesis of cDNA was primed from the TCR beta constant segment and was followed by two consecutive PCR amplification steps. Regarding the original processing steps: Reads were demultiplexed and grouped by UMI with MIGEC, and clonotypes were assembled and quantified with MiTCR. To remove erroneous sequences, TCR cDNA sequences were retained only when supported by two or more reads. The tcR package was used for downstream repertoire analysis, and clonotypes were matched across fractions by CDR3 nucleotide sequence plus V segment. VDJmatch was used to annotate antigen specificity against VDJdb, with one amino acid substitution allowed in CDR3. One entry per CDR3 protein sequence results from the TCRdb reprocessing of the reads, with DNA left out. TCRdb assigned the V and J calls; the authors' analysis was not used. The sample table holds about 160,000 distinct CDR3 sequences. The ten largest account for about 18% of the sample.

HCMV serostatus was determined by detecting HCMV-specific IgG in serum with a commercial ELISA kit. Peripheral blood mononuclear cells were isolated from blood by Ficoll density gradient centrifugation. Reading the germline V gene (reference sequence) gives CDR1 SEHNR and CDR2 FQNEAQ. The CDR3 has 11 amino acids, counting the end cysteine and phenylalanine. The protein alone is recorded here. The source of this sequence is a woman aged 18 to 69 in good health. The specimen sequenced was blood T cells: a sorted CD56 or NKG2C T cell subset, CD4+ or CD8+ T cells, or bulk PBMC T cells (not recorded which). The sequence links TRBV7-9 to TRBJ2-4. CDR3 region: CASSLENIQYF.